This note documents a single T cell receptor beta chain sequence. This sample was included in a study of blood T cells in healthy people across ages. The CDR3 totals 13 residues. Germline-derived CDR1 and CDR2 are MRHNA and SNTAGT. Trimming removed 5 bases from V and 4 bases from J, with 10 bases in between. Together with a sample-barcoded 5' primer, a J-beta primer mix was included in a second PCR lasting roughly 6 to 12 cycles. One entry per CDR3 protein results from TCRdb running MiXCR on the 5' RACE reads. Of around 800,000 distinct CDR3 sequences in the sample, roughly 50% were seen once. The clonotype comes from an older man in good health. The chain joins TRBV6-4 to TRBJ2-3; tentatively, D is TRBD2 (5 bases). Material for sequencing was blood. The CDR3 protein is CASSLDYSDTQYF. The CDR3 bases are TGTGCCAGCAGTCTCGACTATTCAGATACGCAGTATTTT.